These T cell receptor beta chains were read from a single sample in a study of T cells in Graves' hyperthyroidism and ophthalmopathy. TCRdb ran MiXCR on the multiplex PCR reads and lists one entry per CDR3 protein. The sample consists of 400,000 to 550,000 distinct CDR3 sequences, about 24% of them appearing once. The specimen was blood. All receptors derive from a woman in her thirties with Graves' ophthalmopathy. The CDR3 runs from the conserved cysteine through the conserved F or W. The D gene is left open where the match is weak. Only part of the rows carry a size: once, few, many, or a class if the clone is expanded.

clone_size	d_call	j_call	v_call	cdr3_aa	cdr3_nt
NA	NA	TRBJ2-2	TRBV28	CASSLSLFNTGELFF	TGTGCCAGCAGTTTATCCCTCTTTAACACCGGGGAGCTGTTTTTT
many	TRBD2	TRBJ2-2	TRBV11-1	CASSLVPSGERTGELFF	TGTGCCAGCAGCTTAGTTCCCAGCGGGGAAAGAACCGGGGAGCTGTTTTTT
many	TRBD1	TRBJ2-5	TRBV6-1	CASTHRDRALMDGETQYF	TGTGCCAGCACCCACCGGGACAGGGCTTTGATGGATGGAGAGACCCAGTACTTC
many	NA	TRBJ2-2	TRBV4-2	CASSRSGQGLDRGRLFF	TGTGCCAGCAGCCGCTCCGGGCAGGGATTAGACCGGGGACGGCTGTTTTTT
NA	NA	TRBJ1-1	TRBV28	CASSPPGMDGGVNEAFF	TGTGCCAGCAGTCCGCCCGGGATGGACGGCGGAGTTAATGAAGCTTTCTTT
NA	NA	TRBJ2-7	TRBV27	CASSFGWGSYEQYF	TGTGCCAGCAGTTTCGGGTGGGGCTCCTACGAGCAGTACTTC
many	NA	TRBJ1-1	TRBV20-1	CSACDRRNTEAFF	TGCAGTGCCTGCGACAGACGGAACACTGAAGCTTTCTTT
NA	NA	TRBJ2-7	TRBV6-2/TRBV6-3	CASSYSAHPGPFF	TGTGCCAGCAGTTATTCGGCCCACCCAGGGCCCTTCTTC
many	NA	TRBJ2-4	TRBV28	CASSLGGRPPNIKYF	TGTGCCAGCAGTCTTGGGGGAAGACCACCAAACATTAAGTACTTC
NA	TRBD2	TRBJ2-2	TRBV7-3	CASSSTSGATGELFF	TGTGCCAGCAGCTCAACTAGCGGGGCCACCGGGGAGCTGTTTTTT
few	TRBD1	TRBJ2-5	TRBV7-3	CASSPGQARGETQYF	TGTGCCAGCAGCCCGGGACAGGCGCGAGGAGAGACCCAGTACTTC
NA	TRBD2	TRBJ2-5	TRBV9	CASSVGLAEETQYF	TGTGCCAGCAGCGTAGGGCTAGCGGAAGAGACCCAGTACTTC
many	NA	TRBJ1-6	TRBV20-1	CSARDQGSPLHF	TGCAGTGCTAGAGATCAGGGATCACCCCTCCACTTT
few	TRBD1	TRBJ1-5	TRBV12-3/TRBV12-4	CASNPGGSQPQHF	TGTGCCAGCAATCCAGGGGGGTCTCAGCCCCAGCATTTT
many	NA	TRBJ2-7	TRBV7-8	CASSPRRGYEQYF	TGTGCCAGCAGCCCTAGAAGGGGTTACGAGCAGTACTTC
NA	NA	TRBJ2-7	TRBV29-1	CSVNSDTYEQYF	TGCAGCGTTAATAGCGACACCTACGAGCAGTACTTC
few	NA	TRBJ1-2	TRBV6-1	CASSEIKILNYGYTF	TGTGCCAGCAGTGAAATCAAGATTTTAAACTATGGCTACACCTTC
many	NA	TRBJ1-1	TRBV28	CASSLARGAGRTEAFF	TGTGCCAGCAGTTTGGCCAGGGGCGCCGGTCGCACTGAAGCTTTCTTT
NA	NA	TRBJ1-5	TRBV30	CAWSGGYSNQPQHF	TGTGCCTGGAGTGGTGGCTATAGCAATCAGCCCCAGCATTTT
few	NA	TRBJ1-1	TRBV10-3	CAISDQGLNTEAFF	TGTGCCATCAGTGACCAGGGGTTGAACACTGAAGCTTTCTTT
few	NA	TRBJ2-7	TRBV3-1	CASSQGRTTYEQYF	TGTGCCAGCAGCCAAGGACGGACAACCTACGAGCAGTACTTC
NA	TRBD1	TRBJ1-5	TRBV2	CASSGSSGGGQPQHF	TGTGCCAGCAGTGGCTCATCAGGGGGCGGTCAGCCCCAGCATTTT
many	TRBD1	TRBJ2-2	TRBV6-2/TRBV6-3	CASRPTRGTDSNTGELFF	TGTGCCAGCAGGCCAACCAGGGGGACAGACTCGAACACCGGGGAGCTGTTTTTT
many	TRBD2	TRBJ2-7	TRBV6-2/TRBV6-3	CASSDGGAREQYF	TGTGCCAGCAGTGACGGGGGGGCCCGTGAGCAGTACTTC
NA	NA	TRBJ1-6	TRBV4-3	CASSRGHFLSNSPLHF	TGCGCCAGCAGCCGGGGACATTTCCTTTCTAATTCACCCCTCCACTTT
NA	TRBD1	TRBJ2-7	TRBV6-4	CASSDPTCHGDRLYEQYF	TGTGCCAGCAGTGACCCTACATGCCATGGGGACAGGCTCTACGAGCAGTACTTC
many	NA	TRBJ1-3	TRBV20-1	CSAIPGAGNTIYF	TGCAGTGCTATTCCAGGGGCTGGAAACACCATATATTTT
many	NA	TRBJ2-5	TRBV7-8	CASSLSQAETQYF	TGTGCCAGCAGCTTGAGTCAAGCAGAGACCCAGTACTTC
many	TRBD1	TRBJ1-3	TRBV12-3/TRBV12-4	CASSQGQGLGSGNTIYF	TGTGCCAGCAGTCAGGGACAGGGATTGGGCTCTGGAAACACCATATATTTT
NA	NA	TRBJ1-2	TRBV2	CASSASTSDGYTF	TGTGCCAGCAGTGCCAGTACCTCTGATGGCTACACCTTC
many	NA	TRBJ1-2	TRBV5-6	CASSLGDSYGYTF	TGTGCCAGCAGCTTGGGGGACTCCTATGGCTACACCTTC
NA	NA	TRBJ2-5	TRBV11-1	CASSLGRNRETQYF	TGTGCCAGCAGCCTCGGACGGAATCGGGAGACCCAGTACTTC
many	NA	TRBJ2-7	TRBV15	CATRRTGRTAYEQYF	TGTGCCACCAGACGAACGGGCCGGACGGCCTACGAGCAGTACTTC
many	NA	TRBJ2-5	TRBV12-3/TRBV12-4	CASSLYGSGETQYF	TGTGCCAGCAGTTTATACGGGTCAGGGGAGACCCAGTACTTC
few	NA	TRBJ1-2	TRBV20-1	CSARRGSDGYTF	TGCAGTGCTAGAAGGGGGTCTGATGGCTACACCTTC
many	NA	TRBJ2-5	TRBV20-1	CSWSGAGEETQYF	TGCAGCTGGAGCGGGGCAGGGGAGGAGACCCAGTACTTC
many	NA	TRBJ2-4	TRBV6-5	CASSYWGGQGARDIQYF	TGTGCCAGCAGTTACTGGGGGGGTCAGGGGGCAAGGGACATTCAGTACTTC
many	NA	TRBJ2-5	TRBV7-9	CASSLGVGEETQYF	TGTGCCAGCAGCTTAGGGGTCGGGGAAGAGACCCAGTACTTC
NA	NA	TRBJ1-2	TRBV4-2	CASSQSSGANYGYTF	TGTGCCAGCAGCCAATCTTCGGGGGCTAACTATGGCTACACCTTC
NA	TRBD1	TRBJ2-7	TRBV7-9	CASSSSRDRGREQYF	TGTGCCAGCAGCTCAAGCCGCGACAGGGGGCGCGAGCAGTACTTC
NA	NA	TRBJ1-5	TRBV6-4	CASSVFSTSSSNQPQHF	TGTGCCAGCAGTGTCTTCTCGACCAGTAGTAGCAATCAGCCCCAGCATTTT
NA	NA	TRBJ2-5	TRBV20-1	CSARLVGDNQETQYF	TGCAGTGCTAGATTGGTGGGGGACAACCAAGAGACCCAGTACTTC
many	TRBD2	TRBJ2-7	TRBV4-3	CASSPRGGSAYEQYF	TGCGCCAGCAGCCCGCGGGGGGGCAGTGCCTACGAGCAGTACTTC
few	TRBD1	TRBJ1-2	TRBV6-5	CASSYGLQGGDGYTF	TGTGCCAGCAGTTACGGTCTGCAGGGGGGGGATGGCTACACCTTC
many	NA	TRBJ1-2	TRBV4-1	CASSQVQGDGYTF	TGCGCCAGCAGCCAAGTTCAGGGAGATGGCTACACCTTC
many	NA	TRBJ2-5	TRBV28	CASSQGKETQYF	TGTGCCAGCAGTCAGGGGAAAGAGACCCAGTACTTC
few	TRBD1	TRBJ2-7	TRBV6-2/TRBV6-3	CASSSDRGRHEQYF	TGTGCCAGCAGTTCAGACAGGGGACGCCACGAGCAGTACTTC
many	TRBD1	TRBJ1-2	TRBV29-1	CSVRTGANYGYTF	TGCAGCGTAAGGACAGGGGCCAACTATGGCTACACCTTC
few	TRBD2	TRBJ2-5	TRBV12-3/TRBV12-4	CASSSPAAGDEETQYF	TGTGCCAGCAGTTCCCCGGCAGCGGGAGATGAAGAGACCCAGTACTTC
many	NA	TRBJ1-1	TRBV7-3	CASSAGTPGDTEAFF	TGTGCCAGCAGCGCCGGGACCCCCGGGGACACTGAAGCTTTCTTT
many	NA	TRBJ2-7	TRBV3-1	CASSQYRDEQYF	TGTGCCAGCAGCCAATACAGGGACGAGCAGTACTTC
many	NA	TRBJ1-2	TRBV2	CASIRDNNGYTF	TGTGCCAGCATACGGGACAATAATGGCTACACCTTC
NA	NA	TRBJ1-1	TRBV5-1	CASSLATGQGLEAFF	TGCGCCAGCAGCTTGGCTACAGGCCAGGGGTTAGAAGCTTTCTTT
many	NA	TRBJ2-2	TRBV29-1	CSVRRGGPNTGELFF	TGCAGCGTTCGGAGGGGGGGGCCGAACACCGGGGAGCTGTTTTTT
many	TRBD1	TRBJ2-2	TRBV29-1	CSVGTGAGTGELFF	TGCAGCGTTGGCACAGGGGCGGGCACCGGGGAGCTGTTTTTT
many	TRBD1	TRBJ2-7	TRBV28	CASSRGQNSYEQYF	TGTGCCAGCAGTAGGGGACAGAATTCCTACGAGCAGTACTTC
few	NA	TRBJ2-7	TRBV7-9	CASTPFGAIEQYF	TGTGCCAGCACCCCTTTTGGGGCTATCGAGCAGTACTTC
once	NA	TRBJ1-2	TRBV6-2/TRBV6-3	CASSTWTEDGYTF	TGTGCCAGCAGTACTTGGACAGAGGATGGCTACACCTTC
NA	TRBD1	TRBJ2-2	TRBV11-2	CASSLVGTGSTGELFF	TGTGCCAGCAGCTTAGTTGGGACAGGGTCCACCGGGGAGCTGTTTTTT